This passage covers 30 T cell receptor beta chains from one sample sequenced in a study of T cell changes during pregnancy in multiple sclerosis. TCRdb's copy holds only in-frame clones and misses some; the assay was immunoSEQ multiplex PCR. Of approximately 63,000 clones listed, about nine tenths are singletons. Material: peripheral blood, obtained after pregnancy. These receptors came from a female donor in good health, enrolled as a control in a pregnancy study.

The chain has TRBV27 and TRBJ1-1; maybe TRBD1 (5 bases). Trimming took 5 bases from V and 5 from J, leaving 6 bases between them. Germline CDR1 reads MNHEY; CDR2 reads SMNVEV (reference sequence). The CDR3 runs 11 residues. The CDR3 bases are TGTGCCAGCAGTCGGGGGACTGAAGCTTTCTTT. This encodes CASSRGTEAFF.

The chain carries TRBV7-2 and TRBJ1-1; 7 nucleotides match TRBD1. This CDR3 comprises 15 residues. The trim removed 8 bases at V and 4 bases at J, leaving 13 bases unmatched. Germline CDR1 and CDR2: SGHTA and FQGNSA. Here the CDR3 reads CASSYQGGLGTEAFF. CDR3 bases: TGTGCCAGCTCCTACCAGGGGGGTCTCGGCACTGAAGCTTTCTTT.

This chain links TRBV19 with TRBJ1-1; TRBD1 might be the D (5 bases). Per germline, CDR1 LNHDA and CDR2 SQIVND (reference sequence). V lost 6 bases to trimming and J lost 8 bases, with 16 bases between them. This CDR3 contains 13 residues. The CDR3 sequence is CASRPDGRGEAFF. The CDR3 DNA is TGTGCCAGTAGACCGGATGGAAGGGGCGAAGCTTTCTTT. The complete variable domain, with remaining parts taken from reference TRBV19 and TRBJ1-1, reads DGGITQSPKYLFRKEGQNVTLSCEQNLNHDAMYWYRQDPGQGLRLIYYSQIVNDFQKGDIAEGYSVSREKKESFPLTVTSAQKNPTAFYLCASRPDGRGEAFFGQGTRLTVV.

The CDR3 DNA sequence: TGTGCCAGCAGCCCGAGGGGGGGGCTTGGAGAAAACACCATATATTTT. Protein sequence: CASSPRGGLGENTIYF. The chain is built from TRBV7-9 and TRBJ1-3; maybe TRBD1 (6 bases). The CDR3 spans 16 residues. Trimming removed 5 bases from V and 6 bases from J, with 20 bases in between. CDR1 and CDR2 (germline): SEHNR, FQNEAQ (reference sequence).

The chain combines TRBV6-5 with TRBJ2-5; D ambiguous. This CDR3 is built from 12 residues. Germline V gene sequence: CDR1 MNHEY, CDR2 SVGAGI. The V end lost 2 bases, the J end lost 5 bases, and 6 bases lay between the germline ends. The CDR3 bases are TGTGCCAGCAGTTACCGCCGGGAGACCCAGTACTTC. This gives the protein CASSYRRETQYF.

V is TRBV6-1 and J is TRBJ2-2; TRBD1 might be the D (6 bases). The ends were cut back, 3 bases at V and 3 bases at J, with 8 bases in the middle. Per the germline V gene, CDR1 is MNHNS and CDR2 is SASEGT. The CDR3 totals 14 residues. As DNA, the CDR3 is TGTGCCAGCAGTGATCAGGGGTACACCGGGGAGCTGTTTTTT. Translated, it gives CASSDQGYTGELFF.

The J gene is TRBJ1-6, the V gene TRBV5-1, with D maybe TRBD1 (5 bases). The CDR3 contains 18 residues. Germline lookup yields CDR1 SGHRS and CDR2 YFSETQ. Trimming took 4 bases from V and 0 from J, leaving 17 bases between them. The CDR3 region has the DNA TGCGCCAGCAGCATCGGGACTCCCGCAAGCTCCTATAATTCACCCCTCCACTTT. It translates to CASSIGTPASSYNSPLHF. The entire variable domain, with the rest obtained from reference TRBV5-1 and TRBJ1-6, is as follows: KAGVTQTPRYLIKTRGQQVTLSCSPISGHRSVSWYQQTPGQGLQFLFEYFSETQRNKGNFPGRFSGRQFSNSRSEMNVSTLELGDSALYLCASSIGTPASSYNSPLHFGNGTRLTVT.

The rearrangement uses TRBV2 and TRBJ1-1; weak D call: TRBD1 (6 bases). V was trimmed by 4 bases and J by 4 bases, leaving 10 bases between them. The CDR3 is 13 residues long. Germline V gives CDR1 SNHLY, CDR2 FYNNEI. For the CDR3, the DNA is TGTGCCAGCAGTGGAGGGGGGGTCACTGAAGCTTTCTTT. Its protein product is CASSGGGVTEAFF.

This clone showed up just a few times. The J gene is TRBJ1-1, the V gene TRBV6-5; the D gene is possibly TRBD1 (5 bases). Germline V gene sequence: CDR1 MNHEY, CDR2 SVGAGI. V dropped 2 bases and J dropped 4 bases, with 14 bases sitting between them. This CDR3 spans 15 amino acids. CDR3 region: CASSYARGEGTEAFF. For the CDR3, the DNA is TGTGCCAGCAGTTACGCGCGGGGCGAAGGCACTGAAGCTTTCTTT.

This clone was detected only once. The chain uses TRBV5-1 and TRBJ1-4; a possible D gene is TRBD1 (6 bases). CDR1 and CDR2 (germline): SGHRS, YFSETQ. Trimming took 3 bases from V and 4 from J, leaving 13 bases between them. The length of the CDR3 is 15 residues. The CDR3 loop is CASSYQGSNNEKLFF. The CDR3, as DNA: TGCGCCAGCAGCTATCAGGGGAGCAATAATGAAAAACTGTTTTTT.

This clone was detected a few times. The V and J genes are TRBV7-9 and TRBJ1-1; the match to TRBD1 covers 8 bases. The CDR3 loop spans 13 amino acids. Unmatched junction bases numbered 8, after V lost 5 bases and J lost 9 bases. The germline CDR1 and CDR2 sequences are SEHNR and FQNEAQ (reference sequence). CDR3 sequence reads: CASSIGQGGKAFF. The CDR3 DNA follows: TGTGCCAGCAGCATCGGACAGGGAGGTAAAGCTTTCTTT.

CDR3 in amino acids: CASSSGQAPDQPQHF. DNA for the CDR3: TGTGCCAGCAGTTCAGGACAGGCGCCTGATCAGCCCCAGCATTTT. V gene TRBV27 combines with J gene TRBJ1-5; 7 nucleotides align to TRBD1. This CDR3 region has 15 residues. Germline trimming cut 4 bases from V and 5 bases from J; bases unmatched to any gene: 8. Per germline, CDR1 MNHEY and CDR2 SMNVEV (reference sequence).

The V and J genes are TRBV25-1 and TRBJ2-3, with D possibly being TRBD1 (6 bases). Germline CDR1 is MGHDK and CDR2 is SYGVNS. The CDR3 length is 15 residues. V gave up 6 bases and J gave up 4 bases, with 17 bases separating them. The CDR3 bases are TGTGCCAGCAGACAGGGCCAAGACGGCGCAGATACGCAGTATTTT. Translation gives CASRQGQDGADTQYF.

The rearrangement uses TRBV6-5 and TRBJ2-1, with 8 bases that match TRBD2. The J segment lost 9 bases and the V segment lost 0 bases, leaving 4 bases of the junction unmatched. The CDR3 spans 14 residues. Germline CDR1 MNHEY, CDR2 SVGAGI. The CDR3 is CASSYSGSGVEQFF. The CDR3 DNA reads TGTGCCAGCAGTTACTCGGGTAGCGGGGTTGAGCAGTTCTTC.

This chain uses TRBV9 with TRBJ1-1, with unresolved D. The CDR3 spans 13 residues. Germline V gene sequence: CDR1 SGDLS, CDR2 YYNGEE. V gave up 4 bases and J gave up 5 bases, with 12 bases separating them. CDR3 bases: TGTGCCAGCAGCCCCCGGAGGGAAACTGAAGCTTTCTTT. Amino acids: CASSPRRETEAFF.

This rearrangement joins TRBV19 to TRBJ1-6; D is ambiguous. V dropped 7 bases and J dropped 8 bases, with 18 bases sitting between them. The CDR3 sequence is 15 residues long. Germline assignment: CDR1 LNHDA and CDR2 SQIVND (reference sequence). The DNA for the CDR3 is TGTGCCAGTATGCCCCGGGCGACTAGACATTCACCCCTCCACTTT. It codes for CASMPRATRHSPLHF.

The V call is TRBV7-3, the J call TRBJ1-1; 8 positions match TRBD1. The V gene's germline CDR1 is SGHTA and CDR2 FQGTGA. V was clipped by 5 bases and J by 5 bases; unmatched bases: 7. CDR3 size: 14 residues. The CDR3 DNA reads TGTGCCAGCAGCCGAGGACAGGGTGGAACTGAAGCTTTCTTT. The encoded protein is CASSRGQGGTEAFF.

The chain has TRBV7-3 and TRBJ2-2; 8 nucleotides match TRBD1. There are 14 residues in the CDR3. Trimming removed 5 bases from V and 4 bases from J; junction bases left unmatched: 3. The germline V gene has CDR1 SGHTA and CDR2 FQGTGA. The CDR3 coding sequence is TGTGCCAGCAGCCAGGACAGGGCCACCGGGGAGCTGTTTTTT. Protein sequence: CASSQDRATGELFF.

The sample holds one count of this clone. The rearrangement uses TRBV19 and TRBJ1-1; weak D call: TRBD1 (6 bases). The V gene lost 4 bases and the J gene lost 0 bases, with 15 bases spanning the gap. CDR3 length equals 16 residues. In germline, CDR1 is LNHDA, CDR2 SQIVND (reference sequence). CDR3 DNA sequence: TGTGCCAGTAGTAGTCCTTACAGGGTGGTGAACACTGAAGCTTTCTTT. This codes for CASSSPYRVVNTEAFF.

In its sample, this clone was seen once. V and J are TRBV28 and TRBJ2-7; a possible D gene is TRBD1 (6 bases). V was trimmed by 2 bases and J by 0 bases, leaving 14 bases between them. CDR3 size: 16 residues. Per germline, CDR1 MDHEN and CDR2 SYDVKM. The CDR3 DNA sequence: TGTGCCAGCAGTTTACCCAGGACAGCAAGCTCCTACGAGCAGTACTTC. It specifies CASSLPRTASSYEQYF.

The rearrangement joins TRBV19 to TRBJ1-1; TRBD1 agrees at 7 bases. CDR3 size: 12 residues. The germline gives CDR1 LNHDA, CDR2 SQIVND (reference sequence). V lost 6 bases and J lost 7; bases outside the gene matches: 5. The CDR3 is CASSMTGIEAFF. CDR3 in DNA: TGTGCCAGTAGCATGACAGGGATTGAAGCTTTCTTT. Variable domain in full (rest from reference TRBV19 and TRBJ1-1): DGGITQSPKYLFRKEGQNVTLSCEQNLNHDAMYWYRQDPGQGLRLIYYSQIVNDFQKGDIAEGYSVSREKKESFPLTVTSAQKNPTAFYLCASSMTGIEAFFGQGTRLTVV.

This clone came up once. This chain uses TRBV6-1 with TRBJ1-2; weak D call: TRBD1 (5 bases). Looked up from germline, CDR1 is MNHNS and CDR2 is SASEGT. The CDR3 runs 16 residues. The V gene lost 3 bases and the J gene lost 0 bases, with 14 bases spanning the gap. The CDR3 DNA sequence: TGTGCCAGCAGTGACCGATGGGGGGGGGCTAACTATGGCTACACCTTC. Its translation: CASSDRWGGANYGYTF.

The chain combines TRBV18 with TRBJ2-1; 12 bases are shared with TRBD2. V trimming: 6 bases; J trimming: 4 bases; junction bases outside the gene matches: 13. In germline, CDR1 is KGHSH, CDR2 LQKENI. The CDR3 runs 18 residues. CDR3 coding DNA: TGTGCCAGCTCTCCCCCGACTAGCGGGGGCACCATATACAATGAGCAGTTCTTC. Translating gives CASSPPTSGGTIYNEQFF.

The chain uses TRBV7-3 and TRBJ2-7, with 7 bases identical to TRBD1. Germline CDR1 reads SGHTA; CDR2 reads FQGTGA. J lost 3 bases, V lost 5 bases, and 10 bases had no gene match. The CDR3 totals 15 residues. CDR3 sequence (DNA): TGTGCCAGCAGCCTTTTAGGGGGCCAGGGCTACGAGCAGTACTTC. Translation gives CASSLLGGQGYEQYF.

This clone was counted a single time. CDR3 residues: CAWSVPQGTAPYEQYF. The CDR3 coding sequence is TGTGCCTGGAGTGTACCCCAGGGAACAGCTCCCTACGAGCAGTACTTC. The V call is TRBV30, the J call TRBJ2-7; D perhaps matches TRBD1 (5 bases). CDR3 length: 16 amino acids. The germline gives CDR1 GTSNPN, CDR2 SVGIG (reference sequence). Trimming cost V 0 bases and J 2 bases, with 17 bases left between them.

The gene calls are TRBV19 and TRBJ2-5, with D possibly TRBD2 on 5 matching bases. From germline, CDR1 is LNHDA and CDR2 SQIVND (reference sequence). The CDR3 extends over 16 amino acids. The ends were cut back, 5 bases at V and 5 bases at J, with 21 bases in the middle. The CDR3 sequence is CASSPRSRGSGETQYF. In DNA form, the CDR3 reads TGTGCCAGTAGTCCTCGGTCTCGGGGTTCGGGGGAGACCCAGTACTTC. Full variable domain (remainder filled in from reference TRBV19 and TRBJ2-5): DGGITQSPKYLFRKEGQNVTLSCEQNLNHDAMYWYRQDPGQGLRLIYYSQIVNDFQKGDIAEGYSVSREKKESFPLTVTSAQKNPTAFYLCASSPRSRGSGETQYFGPGTRLLVL.

V usage is TRBV5-4 and J usage is TRBJ2-7; a weak D match, TRBD2 (5 bases). This CDR3 contains 12 residues. Germline CDR1 SGHNT, CDR2 YYREEE (reference sequence). Trimming took off 2 bases at V and 3 bases at J, with 6 bases between the two ends. CDR3 nucleotide sequence: TGTGCCAGCAGCTTAGAGGGCTACGAGCAGTACTTC. Residues: CASSLEGYEQYF.

The chain recombines TRBV19 with TRBJ1-2, with a weak D call TRBD1 (6 bases). V lost 3 bases and J 0 bases, leaving 17 bases between the germline ends. Looked up from germline, CDR1 is LNHDA and CDR2 is SQIVND (reference sequence). This CDR3 has 17 amino acids. The CDR3 sequence: CASSMDFYRVTNYGYTF. For the CDR3, the DNA is TGTGCCAGTAGTATGGATTTCTACAGGGTCACTAACTATGGCTACACCTTC.

The genes are TRBV5-1 and TRBJ1-1, with 8 bases matching TRBD1. CDR1 is SGHRS, CDR2 YFSETQ, per germline. The CDR3 is made up of 14 amino acids. After removal of 4 bases from V and 6 bases from J, the junction contained 8 bases not matched to a gene. The CDR3 here is CASSARQGHPEAFF. The CDR3 DNA is TGCGCCAGCAGCGCACGACAGGGGCATCCTGAAGCTTTCTTT. The full variable domain, in which reference TRBV5-1 and TRBJ1-1 provide the parts outside the CDR3, is KAGVTQTPRYLIKTRGQQVTLSCSPISGHRSVSWYQQTPGQGLQFLFEYFSETQRNKGNFPGRFSGRQFSNSRSEMNVSTLELGDSALYLCASSARQGHPEAFFGQGTRLTVV.

The chain recombines TRBV5-1 with TRBJ2-1, with 9 bases that match TRBD1. CDR1 SGHRS and CDR2 YFSETQ come from the germline V gene. V was clipped by 4 bases and J by 9 bases; unmatched bases: 11. The CDR3 spans 15 residues. The DNA for the CDR3 is TGCGCCAGCAGCCAACCCGGGACAGGGAGCAGTGAGCAGTTCTTC. Translation: CASSQPGTGSSEQFF.